This TCR beta chain is from a study of CD8+ T cells in alopecia areata. Per the germline V gene, CDR1 is MNHEY and CDR2 is SVGAGI. With 0 bases removed from V and 5 bases from J, the gap between germline ends came to 10 bases. This CDR3 contains 14 residues. Extraction and reverse transcription of RNA yielded cDNA as the sequencing template. Sequenced by immunoSEQ multiplex PCR; TCRdb stores in-frame clones only, minus some. This sample has around 190,000 clones; more than 55% occur once, and the top ten carry around 5%. The source is a human donor in good health. The sequencing input was CD8+ T cells sorted from blood. This rearrangement joins TRBV6-5 to TRBJ1-1, with D possibly matching TRBD1 (5 bases). The CDR3 here is CASSYSRAGTEAFF. The CDR3 nucleotides read TGTGCCAGCAGTTACTCCAGGGCAGGAACTGAAGCTTTCTTT.